The entry that follows covers one T cell receptor beta chain sequence. The data belong to a study of blood T cell repertoires in COVID-19. Study details: COVID-19 samples collected from the United States, Italy and Spain covered acute and convalescent phases. T cells, B-cell-depleted T cells, or PBMCs supplied cDNA or gDNA.

Seattle researchers signed up patients amid active infection and tracked them longitudinally. Study processing details: Reference gene primers were amplified, and this amplification served to estimate nucleated cell counts. This table comes from immunoSEQ multiplex PCR, and its TCRdb copy is limited to in-frame clones, with some not included. The DNA gave D and trimming, while V, J and clone size come from that table. The data show about 220,000 clones, 82% seen once. This sequence originates from a woman between 65 and 79 years old with COVID-19, enrolled during active disease. Sequenced input: peripheral blood.

In DNA form, the CDR3 reads TGCGCCAGCTTTACCTCAGGGGGTCAACGTCAGCCCCAGCATTTT. Amino acid sequence: CASFTSGGQRQPQHF. The chain is built from TRBV5-1 and TRBJ1-5; 7 nucleotides match TRBD1. In germline, CDR1 is SGHRS, CDR2 YFSETQ. V was pared by 7 bases and J by 6 bases, with 13 bases of the junction left unmatched. The CDR3 extends over 15 amino acids.